The rows below give T cell receptor beta chains drawn from one sample of a study of response to subunit inactivated influenza vaccine. TCRdb independently ran MiXCR on the RT-PCR reads; one entry per CDR3 protein. The repertoire holds about 500,000 distinct CDR3 sequences, 16% seen once, with approximately 3% in the top ten. Material: CD4+ T cells sorted from PBMCs, obtained approximately 25 months after vaccination. The receptors shown here come from a man aged 50-75 years who received an inactivated influenza vaccine. Each CDR3 is given with its conserved first and last residue. A D gene is named only where the DNA matches it firmly. Some rows have no size entry. The others give once, few or many, or a class for an expanded clone.

d_gene: TRBD1
v_gene: TRBV7-2
abundance: few
j_gene: TRBJ2-7
CDR3aa: CASSTGGREQYF
CDR3nt: TGTGCCAGCAGCACAGGGGGCCGGGAGCAGTACTTC

d_gene: TRBD1
v_gene: TRBV28
abundance: many
j_gene: TRBJ1-2
CDR3aa: CASSPGQGGSGYTF
CDR3nt: TGTGCCAGCAGCCCGGGACAGGGGGGTAGCGGCTACACCTTC

d_gene: TRBD1
v_gene: TRBV28
abundance: -
j_gene: TRBJ2-7
CDR3aa: CASRYDRAAYEQYF
CDR3nt: TGTGCCAGCAGGTATGACAGGGCGGCCTACGAGCAGTACTTC

d_gene: TRBD2
v_gene: TRBV4-2
abundance: few
j_gene: TRBJ2-1
CDR3aa: CASSQATSGIYNEQFF
CDR3nt: TGTGCCAGCAGCCAAGCTACTAGCGGGATCTACAATGAGCAGTTCTTC

d_gene: -
v_gene: TRBV5-6
abundance: -
j_gene: TRBJ1-1
CDR3aa: CASKKGMNTEAFF
CDR3nt: TGTGCCAGCAAAAAGGGGATGAACACTGAAGCTTTCTTT

d_gene: -
v_gene: TRBV6-1
abundance: -
j_gene: TRBJ2-6
CDR3aa: CASKKGNSGANVLTF
CDR3nt: TGTGCCAGCAAGAAGGGTAACTCTGGGGCCAACGTCCTGACTTTC

d_gene: -
v_gene: TRBV5-1
abundance: many
j_gene: TRBJ1-2
CDR3aa: CASSLEQGYGYTF
CDR3nt: TGCGCCAGCAGCTTGGAGCAGGGCTATGGCTACACCTTC

d_gene: TRBD1
v_gene: TRBV12-3/TRBV12-4
abundance: once
j_gene: TRBJ2-5
CDR3aa: CAFSLAPLDRGQETQYF
CDR3nt: TGTGCCTTCAGTTTAGCCCCCCTGGACAGGGGGCAAGAGACCCAGTACTTC

d_gene: TRBD2
v_gene: TRBV20-1
abundance: -
j_gene: TRBJ2-1
CDR3aa: CSASVREGRDEQFF
CDR3nt: TGCAGTGCTAGTGTGCGGGAGGGCCGCGATGAGCAGTTCTTC

d_gene: -
v_gene: TRBV20-1
abundance: few
j_gene: TRBJ1-3
CDR3aa: CSAADPSGNTIYF
CDR3nt: TGCAGTGCCGCCGACCCCTCTGGAAACACCATATATTTT

d_gene: TRBD2
v_gene: TRBV12-3/TRBV12-4
abundance: many
j_gene: TRBJ2-1
CDR3aa: CASSSRGLAGNEQFF
CDR3nt: TGTGCCAGCAGTTCGCGAGGGCTAGCGGGTAATGAGCAGTTCTTC

d_gene: -
v_gene: TRBV27
abundance: few
j_gene: TRBJ1-6
CDR3aa: CASSQTLRLYNSPLHF
CDR3nt: TGTGCCAGCAGTCAGACACTCCGACTCTATAATTCACCCCTCCACTTT

d_gene: -
v_gene: TRBV6-4
abundance: -
j_gene: TRBJ1-1
CDR3aa: CAPQGQSTEAFF
CDR3nt: TGTGCCCCCCAGGGGCAGTCCACTGAAGCTTTCTTT

d_gene: TRBD2
v_gene: TRBV7-2
abundance: few
j_gene: TRBJ2-5
CDR3aa: CASSYGTISETQYF
CDR3nt: TGTGCCAGCAGCTACGGGACTATTTCGGAGACCCAGTACTTC

d_gene: -
v_gene: TRBV7-8
abundance: few
j_gene: TRBJ2-7
CDR3aa: CASSLRVGLYEQYF
CDR3nt: TGTGCCAGCAGCTTGCGAGTGGGACTCTACGAGCAGTACTTC

d_gene: -
v_gene: TRBV5-6
abundance: -
j_gene: TRBJ2-3
CDR3aa: CASSLAHGTDTQYF
CDR3nt: TGTGCCAGCAGCTTGGCCCACGGCACAGATACGCAGTATTTT

d_gene: TRBD1
v_gene: TRBV25-1
abundance: -
j_gene: TRBJ2-6
CDR3aa: CASSGQGSGANVLTF
CDR3nt: TGTGCCAGCAGTGGACAGGGGTCTGGGGCCAACGTCCTGACTTTC

d_gene: -
v_gene: TRBV5-1
abundance: -
j_gene: TRBJ2-5
CDR3aa: CASSLAGQAETQYF
CDR3nt: TGCGCCAGCAGCTTGGCGGGTCAAGCGGAGACCCAGTACTTC

d_gene: TRBD2
v_gene: TRBV6-2/TRBV6-3
abundance: few
j_gene: TRBJ2-4
CDR3aa: CASSYSSGRPIGGVRKAKNIQYF
CDR3nt: TGTGCCAGCAGTTACTCTAGCGGGAGACCCATAGGAGGTGTAAGAAAAGCCAAAAACATTCAGTACTTC

d_gene: TRBD2
v_gene: TRBV7-9
abundance: few
j_gene: TRBJ2-1
CDR3aa: CASLIAGVSYNEQFF
CDR3nt: TGTGCCAGCCTTATAGCGGGAGTATCCTACAATGAGCAGTTCTTC

d_gene: TRBD2
v_gene: TRBV5-1
abundance: -
j_gene: TRBJ2-1
CDR3aa: CASRPEGLAGVNEQFF
CDR3nt: TGCGCCAGCAGGCCGGAAGGACTAGCGGGAGTTAATGAGCAGTTCTTC

d_gene: -
v_gene: TRBV3-1
abundance: -
j_gene: TRBJ2-5
CDR3aa: CASSQVIGRKETQYF
CDR3nt: TGTGCCAGCAGCCAAGTTATTGGGAGAAAAGAGACCCAGTACTTC

d_gene: -
v_gene: TRBV7-2
abundance: -
j_gene: TRBJ2-7
CDR3aa: CASSLVGWLHF
CDR3nt: TGTGCCAGCAGCTTAGTAGGATGGCTACACTTC

d_gene: -
v_gene: TRBV10-3
abundance: -
j_gene: TRBJ2-4
CDR3aa: CAISESGALTKNIQYF
CDR3nt: TGTGCCATCAGTGAGTCCGGGGCGCTGACCAAAAACATTCAGTACTTC

d_gene: TRBD2
v_gene: TRBV9
abundance: -
j_gene: TRBJ2-3
CDR3aa: CASSAGGGDTQYF
CDR3nt: TGTGCCAGCAGCGCCGGGGGGGGGGATACGCAGTATTTT

d_gene: -
v_gene: TRBV20-1
abundance: -
j_gene: TRBJ2-6
CDR3aa: CSARDRGRYSGANVLTF
CDR3nt: TGCAGTGCTAGAGATAGGGGCAGATACTCTGGGGCCAACGTCCTGACTTTC

d_gene: -
v_gene: TRBV29-1
abundance: -
j_gene: TRBJ2-2
CDR3aa: CSVKRAGRGKNTGELFF
CDR3nt: TGCAGCGTTAAGCGGGCAGGGCGCGGGAAGAACACCGGGGAGCTGTTTTTT

d_gene: -
v_gene: TRBV4-1
abundance: -
j_gene: TRBJ1-3
CDR3aa: CASSHAGTSTGNTIYF
CDR3nt: TGCGCCAGCAGCCATGCCGGGACCTCAACTGGAAACACCATATATTTT

d_gene: -
v_gene: TRBV7-2
abundance: -
j_gene: TRBJ2-1
CDR3aa: CASSQRTSYNEQFF
CDR3nt: TGTGCCAGCAGCCAAAGAACATCCTACAATGAGCAGTTCTTC

d_gene: -
v_gene: TRBV14
abundance: few
j_gene: TRBJ1-2
CDR3aa: CASSPQPRSYGYTF
CDR3nt: TGTGCCAGCAGCCCTCAACCGAGAAGCTATGGCTACACCTTC

d_gene: -
v_gene: TRBV10-3
abundance: many
j_gene: TRBJ1-1
CDR3aa: CAISSTDNTEAFF
CDR3nt: TGTGCCATCAGTTCGACAGACAACACTGAAGCTTTCTTT

d_gene: -
v_gene: TRBV7-2
abundance: -
j_gene: TRBJ1-3
CDR3aa: CASSPAQSSGNTIYF
CDR3nt: TGTGCCAGCAGCCCCGCGCAGAGCTCTGGAAACACCATATATTTT

d_gene: TRBD1
v_gene: TRBV29-1
abundance: few
j_gene: TRBJ2-5
CDR3aa: CSGRRDSFQETQYF
CDR3nt: TGCAGCGGCCGCCGGGACAGCTTCCAAGAGACCCAGTACTTC

d_gene: -
v_gene: TRBV7-8
abundance: -
j_gene: TRBJ2-2
CDR3aa: CASGLRVFTGELFF
CDR3nt: TGTGCCAGCGGCCTCAGGGTATTCACCGGGGAGCTGTTTTTT

d_gene: -
v_gene: TRBV28
abundance: few
j_gene: TRBJ2-5
CDR3aa: CASQTGQLETQYF
CDR3nt: TGTGCCAGCCAAACTGGGCAGTTGGAGACCCAGTACTTC

d_gene: -
v_gene: TRBV5-1
abundance: few
j_gene: TRBJ2-2
CDR3aa: CASSLMGARTGELFF
CDR3nt: TGCGCCAGCAGCTTAATGGGGGCACGGACCGGGGAGCTGTTTTTT

d_gene: TRBD1
v_gene: TRBV12-3/TRBV12-4
abundance: -
j_gene: TRBJ1-4
CDR3aa: CASSLDRGAKLFF
CDR3nt: TGTGCCAGCAGTTTAGACAGGGGAGCAAAACTGTTTTTT

d_gene: TRBD2
v_gene: TRBV5-1
abundance: few
j_gene: TRBJ2-2
CDR3aa: CASSRIAGINTGELFF
CDR3nt: TGCGCCAGCAGCAGGATAGCGGGGATCAACACCGGGGAGCTGTTTTTT

d_gene: -
v_gene: TRBV20-1
abundance: -
j_gene: TRBJ2-7
CDR3aa: CSACRVAYEQYF
CDR3nt: TGCAGTGCTTGCAGGGTGGCCTACGAGCAGTACTTC

d_gene: -
v_gene: TRBV7-9
abundance: -
j_gene: TRBJ2-7
CDR3aa: CASSLYRDTPYEQYF
CDR3nt: TGTGCCAGCAGCTTGTACCGGGACACCCCCTACGAGCAGTACTTC

d_gene: -
v_gene: TRBV6-1
abundance: few
j_gene: TRBJ1-3
CDR3aa: CASSRGTLNTIYF
CDR3nt: TGTGCCAGCAGCCGAGGGACCTTGAACACCATATATTTT

d_gene: TRBD2
v_gene: TRBV20-1
abundance: many
j_gene: TRBJ2-1
CDR3aa: CSAQPFSGGNYNEQFF
CDR3nt: TGCAGTGCCCAACCTTTTAGCGGGGGGAACTACAATGAGCAGTTCTTC

d_gene: -
v_gene: TRBV2
abundance: -
j_gene: TRBJ1-4
CDR3aa: CASSERTLATNEKLFF
CDR3nt: TGTGCCAGCAGTGAGAGGACCCTGGCAACTAATGAAAAACTGTTTTTT

d_gene: -
v_gene: TRBV20-1
abundance: -
j_gene: TRBJ2-3
CDR3aa: CSARADRGITDTQYF
CDR3nt: TGCAGTGCTAGAGCCGACAGAGGAATCACAGATACGCAGTATTTT